Listed here is a single T cell receptor beta chain. Antigen specificity is unknown. The protocol was immunoSEQ multiplex PCR, while the TCRdb copy is restricted to in-frame clones and leaves out a portion. The data hold about 83,000 clones, with 65% to 85% observed a single time. CDR3 length: 14 residues. V was trimmed by 6 bases and J by 7 bases, leaving 16 bases between them. Germline assignment: CDR1 SGHVS and CDR2 FNYEAQ. The sample comes from a study of lymphopenia after photon versus proton radiotherapy. Study observations and caveats: After lymphocyte nadir, photon-treated repertoires showed oligoclonal expansion, especially CD8+ Temra. In patients who died, overall survival fell as post-nadir TCR diversity dropped more.

Sequenced here: peripheral blood, sampled from a patient treated with proton-based radiotherapy. This sequence joins TRBV7-6 and TRBJ2-1, with D perhaps matching TRBD2 (5 bases). The TCR was taken from a man aged 55 to 69 with pancreatic cancer. The CDR3 bases are TGTGCCAGCAGGGATCCTAGAAGGGAGAATGAGCAGTTCTTC. This codes for CASRDPRRENEQFF. Looking up the rest from reference TRBV7-6 and TRBJ2-1 gives the full variable domain: GAGVSQSPRYKVTKRGQDVALRCDPISGHVSLYWYRQALGQGPEFLTYFNYEAQQDKSGLPNDRFSAERPEGSISTLTIQRTEQRDSAMYRCASRDPRRENEQFFGPGTRLTVL.